This entry lists 17 T cell receptor beta chains sequenced from one sample in a study of cytomegalovirus exposure and HLA in healthy donors. PCR was performed using 60 Vbeta and 13 Jbeta primers. Here immunoSEQ multiplex PCR was the method, and the copy in TCRdb shows in-frame clones only, minus some. Of about 96,000 clones listed, under 65% are singletons. Sequencing was carried out using PBMCs. These receptors all come from a man aged 60 to 69 in good health and CMV-seronegative.

This clone showed up just a few times. The gene calls are TRBV15 and TRBJ1-1; D might be TRBD1 (6 bases). In germline, CDR1 is LNHNV, CDR2 YYDKDF (reference sequence). CDR3 length: 15 amino acids. V was trimmed by 1 base and J by 6 bases, leaving 15 bases between them. CDR3 region: CATSRVSFDRPEAFF. The DNA for the CDR3 is TGTGCCACCAGCAGAGTCAGTTTTGACAGGCCTGAAGCTTTCTTT.

This chain uses TRBV5-1 with TRBJ2-7, with a tentative D call TRBD2 (6 bases). The CDR3 covers 15 residues. Trimming removed 1 base at V and 2 bases at J, with 13 bases between. Germline-derived CDR1 and CDR2 are SGHRS and YFSETQ. Written as DNA, the CDR3 is TGCGCCAGCAGCTTGAGGGGACTGCAAACCTACGAGCAGTACTTC. Protein product: CASSLRGLQTYEQYF.

V and J are TRBV29-1 and TRBJ1-1; 8 positions agree with TRBD1. The CDR3 sequence is 13 residues long. CDR1 SQVTM and CDR2 ANQGSEA come from the germline V gene. The V gene end was trimmed by 6 bases and the J gene end by 1 base; junction bases not matched to a gene: 4. In DNA form, the CDR3 reads TGCAGCGTCGAACAGGGGGGGAACACTGAAGCTTTCTTT. This translates into CSVEQGGNTEAFF.

Here the CDR3 reads CASSQQGLDGYTF. CDR3 DNA: TGTGCCAGCAGCCAACAGGGTCTGGATGGCTACACCTTC. The chain is built from TRBV7-3 and TRBJ1-2; TRBD1 is a possible D gene (6 bases). The germline V gene encodes CDR1 SGHTA and CDR2 FQGTGA. The CDR3 has 13 residues. Trimming cost V 5 bases and J 6 bases, with 13 bases left between them.

The chain employs TRBV19 and TRBJ2-1; D is unclear. Germline values: CDR1 LNHDA, CDR2 SQIVND (reference sequence). Trimming took 9 bases from V and 1 from J, leaving 13 bases between them. The CDR3 has 14 amino acids. In DNA form, the CDR3 reads TGTGCCAGCCACCCGGCGGCTTCCTACAATGAGCAGTTCTTC. It codes for CASHPAASYNEQFF.

A word on this clone: One end of the junction fails to match germline, which may point to a read error. The chain uses TRBV7-9 and TRBJ2-4, with TRBD2 matching over 7 bases. The CDR3 contains 18 residues. Germline V gene lookup returns CDR1 SEHNR and CDR2 FQNEAQ (reference sequence). CDR3 in amino acids: CSSSQWEGSEVVKNIQYF. The CDR3 nucleotides are TGTTCCAGCAGCCAATGGGAGGGGTCAGAGGTGGTCAAAAACATTCAGTACTTC. The full variable domain, completed using reference TRBV7-9 and TRBJ2-4, is DTGVSQNPRHKITKRGQNVTFRCDPISEHNRLYWYRQTLGQGPEFLTYFQNEAQLEKSRLLSDRFSAERPKGSFSTLEIQRTEQGDSAMYLCSSSQWEGSEVVKNIQYFGAGTRLSVL.

The chain employs TRBV5-6 and TRBJ2-2; TRBD2 aligns across 9 bases. The CDR3 runs to 16 residues. Germline CDR1 SGHDT, CDR2 YYEEEE. V lost 0 bases to trimming and J lost 7 bases; unmatched junction nucleotides: 7. The CDR3 loop is CASSLALAGFFGELFF. CDR3 in DNA: TGTGCCAGCAGCTTGGCCCTAGCGGGGTTCTTCGGGGAGCTGTTTTTT.

The chain couples TRBV7-3 to TRBJ2-5; D is possibly TRBD1 (6 bases). The CDR3 runs 13 residues. V shed 5 bases and J shed 5 bases, with 12 bases lying between them. The V gene's germline CDR1 is SGHTA and CDR2 FQGTGA. The CDR3 protein is CASSPNREETQYF. In DNA, the CDR3 is TGTGCCAGCAGCCCTAACAGGGAGGAGACCCAGTACTTC.

There are a few counts of this clone. The V gene is TRBV7-6, the J gene TRBJ1-1, with D maybe TRBD1 (6 bases). V was shortened by 1 base and J by 5 bases, with 17 bases between the two germline ends. The CDR3 loop spans 16 amino acids. Germline CDR1 SGHVS, CDR2 FNYEAQ. For the CDR3, the DNA is TGTGCCAGCAGCTTAGGGCCCCAAGGGGGTGGGACTGAAGCTTTCTTT. This encodes CASSLGPQGGGTEAFF. Full variable domain (outside the CDR3, taken from reference TRBV7-6 and TRBJ1-1): GAGVSQSPRYKVTKRGQDVALRCDPISGHVSLYWYRQALGQGPEFLTYFNYEAQQDKSGLPNDRFSAERPEGSISTLTIQRTEQRDSAMYRCASSLGPQGGGTEAFFGQGTRLTVV.

The V gene is TRBV5-1, the J gene TRBJ1-5, with 8 bases aligning to TRBD1. This CDR3 spans 17 amino acids. V shed 0 bases and J 6 bases; nucleotides not matched to a gene: 11. Looked up from germline, CDR1 is SGHRS and CDR2 is YFSETQ. The CDR3 loop reads CASSLEYSGGRFQPQHF. The CDR3, as DNA: TGCGCCAGCAGCTTGGAATATTCAGGGGGCCGGTTTCAGCCCCAGCATTTT.

There are many counts of this clone. The rearrangement links TRBV6-5 to TRBJ1-1; D possibly corresponds to TRBD1 (6 bases). The CDR3 sequence is 15 residues long. V lost 2 bases and J lost 1, with 11 bases in between. Germline assignment: CDR1 MNHEY and CDR2 SVGAGI. The CDR3 coding sequence is TGTGCCAGCAGTTACCGGACAGTTTCGAACACTGAAGCTTTCTTT. Translated, it gives CASSYRTVSNTEAFF.

This clone has a handful of counts. This chain connects TRBV6-5 to TRBJ1-5, with D possibly TRBD1 on 5 matching bases. The CDR3 is 14 residues long. V lost 6 bases, J lost 0 bases, and 9 bases lay in between. Looked up from germline, CDR1 is MNHEY and CDR2 is SVGAGI. The CDR3 DNA reads TGTGCCAGCAGGGACAAGAATAGCAATCAGCCCCAGCATTTT. The encoded protein is CASRDKNSNQPQHF.

This clone has a handful of counts. The genes are TRBV5-1 and TRBJ1-1, with D perhaps matching TRBD1 (6 bases). Trimming cost V 0 bases and J 4 bases, with 13 bases left between them. Germline CDR1 is SGHRS and CDR2 is YFSETQ. CDR3 length: 15 amino acids. CDR3 coding DNA: TGCGCCAGCAGCTTGGGGACAGCCGACGTCACTGAAGCTTTCTTT. This gives the protein CASSLGTADVTEAFF.

V gene TRBV4-2 combines with J gene TRBJ2-5; TRBD2 aligns across 8 bases. The CDR3 consists of 12 residues. In germline, CDR1 is LGHNA, CDR2 YNFKEQ. V trimming: 1 base; J trimming: 12 bases; junction bases outside the gene matches: 4. The CDR3 protein is CASSQGPGGKYF. CDR3 in DNA: TGTGCCAGCAGCCAAGGACCGGGGGGGAAGTACTTC.

V is TRBV4-1 and J is TRBJ2-1; weak D call: TRBD2 (5 bases). This CDR3 has 17 residues. V was cut by 3 bases and J by 5 bases, with 20 bases left in between. CDR1 is MGHRA, CDR2 YSYEKL, per germline. The CDR3 loop reads CASSQVPRDQLHNEQFF. The CDR3 DNA reads as TGCGCCAGCAGCCAGGTCCCCCGGGATCAGCTACACAATGAGCAGTTCTTC.

This clone qualifies as medium-sized. CDR3 amino acids: CASSLPRGTSAGEQYF. The CDR3 DNA is TGTGCCAGCAGCTTACCCAGGGGGACATCGGCGGGGGAGCAGTACTTC. This chain uses TRBV7-2 with TRBJ2-7; maybe TRBD1 (7 bases). V lost 2 bases to trimming and J lost 7 bases, with 21 bases between them. There are 16 residues in the CDR3. Germline V gene sequence: CDR1 SGHTA, CDR2 FQGNSA.

This chain uses TRBV6-5 with TRBJ1-2, with D unresolved. With 2 bases removed from V and 8 bases from J, the gap between germline ends came to 15 bases. Germline V CDR1 and CDR2: MNHEY, SVGAGI. The CDR3 has 14 amino acids. In nucleotides, the CDR3 is TGTGCCAGCAGTTACGACCGCCGGGATGGCGGCTACACCTTC. It encodes CASSYDRRDGGYTF.